A selection of T cell receptor beta chains follows, all from one sample in a study of cytomegalovirus exposure and HLA in healthy donors. Clones were sequenced by immunoSEQ multiplex PCR, and TCRdb holds only the in-frame ones, with some missing. In total, the table holds under 130,000 clones. Sequences were obtained from PBMCs. All receptors come from a man aged 50-59 years in good health and CMV-seronegative. CDR3s include the opening cysteine and the closing phenylalanine or tryptophan. Fields, in order: J gene, CDR3 length, V gene, D gene, CDR3 DNA, CDR3 protein. D genes are given only for firm matches.

TRBJ1-4,14,TRBV29-1,TRBD1,TGCAGCACCTGGACAGGGGGCAAGAATGAAAAACTGTTTTTT,CSTWTGGKNEKLFF
TRBJ1-1,10,TRBV6-1,NA,TGTGCCAGCAGTGAAGCTCGAGCTTTCTTT,CASSEARAFF
TRBJ2-7,12,TRBV29-1,NA,TGCAGCGTTGCGGAGAATCCCTACGAGCAGTACTTC,CSVAENPYEQYF
TRBJ2-7,13,TRBV19,NA,TGTGCCAGTAGTATTGGGGCATCCTACGAGCAGTACTTC,CASSIGASYEQYF
TRBJ2-1,14,TRBV7-2,TRBD1,TGTGCCAGCACCTTTTTGACAGGGAACAATGAGCAGTTCTTC,CASTFLTGNNEQFF
TRBJ2-1,13,TRBV4-2,NA,TGTGCCAGCAGCCAAGATGAGGCTTCCGAGCAGTTCTTC,CASSQDEASEQFF
TRBJ1-1,12,TRBV18,NA,TGTGCCAGCTCAAGCGGGGGGACTGAAGCTTTCTTT,CASSSGGTEAFF
TRBJ1-2,14,TRBV2,TRBD1,TGTGCCAGCAGTGGAAGACAGGGCCCTTTGGGCTACACCTTC,CASSGRQGPLGYTF
TRBJ1-4,15,TRBV4-1,TRBD1,TGCGCCAGCAGCCCGGCTGGACAGGGAAGTGAAAAACTGTTTTTT,CASSPAGQGSEKLFF
TRBJ2-3,14,TRBV29-1,NA,TGCAGCGTTGTTGGCGGGGATCCTGCAGATACGCAGTATTTT,CSVVGGDPADTQYF
TRBJ2-7,15,TRBV6-1,TRBD2,TGTGCCAGCAGTGACGCCAGCGGGGGTATCAACGAGCAGTACTTC,CASSDASGGINEQYF
TRBJ2-7,14,TRBV5-1,TRBD2,TGCGCCAGCACCATGGGACTAGCGGGTTACGAGCAGTACTTC,CASTMGLAGYEQYF
TRBJ2-3,13,TRBV6-5,NA,TGTGCCAGCAGTTATAGTAGCACAGATACGCAGTATTTT,CASSYSSTDTQYF
TRBJ2-7,16,TRBV5-1,TRBD1,TGCGCCAGCAGCGCGATCAAGACAGGGGGCTCCTACGAGCAGTACTTC,CASSAIKTGGSYEQYF
TRBJ1-1,14,TRBV2,TRBD1,TGTGCCAGCAGTGAAGGGGACAGCGACACTGAAGCTTTCTTT,CASSEGDSDTEAFF
TRBJ1-5,18,TRBV19,TRBD1,TGTGCCAGTAGTATAGATTCATCCCGGACAGGGGCTAGTCAGCCCCAGCATTTT,CASSIDSSRTGASQPQHF
TRBJ2-7,14,TRBV27,NA,TGTGCCAGCAGTTTTGAAGGGGGCTCCTACGAGCAGTACTTC,CASSFEGGSYEQYF
TRBJ2-5,15,TRBV5-1,NA,TGCGCCAGCAGCTTGGTGGCACCGAACCAAGAGACCCAGTACTTC,CASSLVAPNQETQYF
TRBJ1-2,13,TRBV6-1,NA,TGTGCCAGCAGTGCCACAGAGAACTATGGCTACACCTTC,CASSATENYGYTF
TRBJ2-1,15,TRBV7-2,TRBD2,TGTGCCAGCAGACCGGGAGGGCAAACCTACAATGAGCAGTTCTTC,CASRPGGQTYNEQFF
TRBJ1-6,17,TRBV7-2,TRBD1,TGTGCCAGCAGCTTAGAATTGGGCAGGGGGACTAATTCACCCCTCCACTTT,CASSLELGRGTNSPLHF
TRBJ2-7,14,TRBV2,TRBD1,TGTGCCAGCGTCAGGCAGGGGGCATCGTACGAGCAGTACTTC,CASVRQGASYEQYF
TRBJ1-2,15,TRBV4-3,TRBD1,TGCGCCAGCAGCCTCTCGGGGACAGGGAACTATGGCTACACCTTC,CASSLSGTGNYGYTF
TRBJ1-2,16,TRBV7-2,TRBD1,TGTGCCAGCAGCCGAATTTCCGGGACAGGGAATGAAGGCTACACCTTC,CASSRISGTGNEGYTF
TRBJ1-5,16,TRBV19,NA,TGTGCCAGTAGTGACAGCTCTGACCGGGGCAATCAGCCCCAGCATTTT,CASSDSSDRGNQPQHF
TRBJ2-5,14,TRBV5-1,TRBD1,TGCGCCAGCAGCTTGACAGGGGGCAAAGAGACCCAGTACTTC,CASSLTGGKETQYF
TRBJ2-7,14,TRBV29-1,TRBD2,TGCAGCGTTGCCAGCGGGAGAATCGGATACGAGCAGTACTTC,CSVASGRIGYEQYF
TRBJ1-3,16,TRBV4-3,TRBD1,TGCGCCAGCAGCCAAGAAAGGGGGCCGGTTGGAAACACCATATATTTT,CASSQERGPVGNTIYF
TRBJ2-1,13,TRBV5-1,NA,TGCGCCAGCAGCTGGAATGGGGGGAATGAGCAGTTCTTC,CASSWNGGNEQFF
TRBJ2-1,9,TRBV19,NA,TGTGCCAGTAATAGATCGCAGTTCTTC,CASNRSQFF
TRBJ2-7,14,TRBV7-2,NA,TGTGCCAGCCGGCGTCAGGTCGGATCCTACGAGCAGTACTTC,CASRRQVGSYEQYF
TRBJ1-2,16,TRBV5-6,TRBD1,TGTGCCAGCAGCTTTCGGTCCGGGACAGGGATATATGGCTACACCTTC,CASSFRSGTGIYGYTF
TRBJ2-3,13,TRBV5-4,NA,TGTGCCAGCAGCTTGGGACAGGCGCAGCCCCAGTATTTT,CASSLGQAQPQYF
TRBJ1-1,13,TRBV25-1,NA,TGTGCCAGCAGTGAACGGGCCAGGGCTGAAGCTTTCTTT,CASSERARAEAFF
TRBJ1-5,15,TRBV19,NA,TGTGCCAGTAGTATATTGGACGGAGGGAATCAGCCCCAGCATTTT,CASSILDGGNQPQHF
TRBJ1-2,16,TRBV29-1,TRBD1,TGCAGCGTAGATAGGACAGGGAACCCCCCCGACTATGGCTACACCTTC,CSVDRTGNPPDYGYTF
TRBJ2-7,15,TRBV10-2,TRBD1,TGCGCCAGCAGTGGGAGGGGACAGGGGAGGGACGAGCAGTACTTC,CASSGRGQGRDEQYF
TRBJ2-7,16,TRBV4-2,TRBD1,TGTGCCAGCAGCCAAGGCTATGGACAGGGCCCCCACGAGCAGTACTTC,CASSQGYGQGPHEQYF
TRBJ1-1,12,TRBV27,NA,TGTGCCAGCAGTTTGGGAGGAGAAGAAGCTTTCTTT,CASSLGGEEAFF
TRBJ2-1,14,TRBV5-4,TRBD1,TGTGCCAGCAGCTTGGACAGGGGCAGAAATGAGCAGTTCTTC,CASSLDRGRNEQFF
TRBJ1-3,14,TRBV5-5,NA,TGTGCCAGCAGCTTCATGAGCTCTGGAAACACCATATATTTT,CASSFMSSGNTIYF
TRBJ1-2,15,TRBV6-5,NA,TGTGCCAGCAGTTACCGACTCCAGGGGAGTTATGGCTACACCTTC,CASSYRLQGSYGYTF
TRBJ1-1,15,TRBV5-1,NA,TGCGCCAGCAGCTTGGAGGGACATTTGAACACTGAAGCTTTCTTT,CASSLEGHLNTEAFF
TRBJ1-2,13,TRBV5-4,TRBD1,TGTGCCAGCAGCTTTGACAGGGCTGTGGGCTACACCTTC,CASSFDRAVGYTF
TRBJ2-7,14,TRBV19,NA,TGTGCCAGTAGTTTTTCCAGGGGTCGATACGAGCAGTACTTC,CASSFSRGRYEQYF
TRBJ2-1,13,TRBV11-3,TRBD2,TGTGCCAGCAGCACGACTAGCGGGACTAAGCAGTTCTTC,CASSTTSGTKQFF
TRBJ1-5,13,TRBV25-1,TRBD1,TGTGCCAGTCAGGGACAGGGGGCTCAGCCCCAGCATTTT,CASQGQGAQPQHF
TRBJ2-7,16,TRBV18,TRBD2,TGTGCCAGCTCACCAGGACTAGCGGGGTGGATCGGCGAGCAGTACTTC,CASSPGLAGWIGEQYF
TRBJ2-7,15,TRBV9,TRBD1,TGTGCCAGCAGCGTAGCTGGGACAGGGACCTACGAGCAGTACTTC,CASSVAGTGTYEQYF
TRBJ2-5,14,TRBV5-1,TRBD2,TGCGCCAGCGGATTAGGGACTAGCGAACAGACCCAGTACTTC,CASGLGTSEQTQYF
TRBJ2-3,15,TRBV11-1,NA,TGTGCCAGCAGCTTAGTTGGAGGGGAACCAGATACGCAGTATTTT,CASSLVGGEPDTQYF
TRBJ2-7,16,TRBV7-2,TRBD2,TGTGCCAGCAGCTTAGCACGGACTAGCGCCGCCTACGAGCAGTACTTC,CASSLARTSAAYEQYF